Following are 13 T cell receptor beta chains from one sample sequenced in a study of CD8+ T cells in alopecia areata. Sequencing relied on a cDNA template that was reverse transcribed from extracted RNA. Measured with immunoSEQ multiplex PCR; TCRdb has only the in-frame clones, and not every one. The data show about 300,000 clones, with none appearing a single time. Separation of pooled cutaneous lymph node cells was by sorting with CD4, CD8alpha, NKG2D, NKG2ACE and other markers. Specimen: CD4+ T cells sorted from a lymph node. Source of these receptors: a C3H/HeJ mouse with alopecia areata. Strain haplotype at MHC: H2-k.

With regard to this clone: Mouse gene names apply. The sequence runs out 4 residues before the end of the CDR3; the remainder is reconstructed from the germline J gene. The chain employs TRBV1 and TRBJ1-1; D perhaps matches TRBD1 (5 bases). The length of the CDR3 is 15 residues. CDR1 is NSQYPW and CDR2 is LRSPGD in the germline V gene (reference sequence). CDR3 region: CTCSAGTGGRGEVFF. CDR3 bases read: TGCACCTGCAGTGCAGGGACTGGGGGGAGAGGA.

Comment on this clone: Gene names are mouse gene names. The read terminates 4 residues ahead of where the CDR3 ends, so the germline J gene completes it. The V call is TRBV19, the J call TRBJ2-2; D gene ambiguous. The V gene lost 3 bases and the J gene lost 1 base, with 10 bases spanning the gap. The CDR3 is 15 residues long. The germline V gene has CDR1 FNHDT and CDR2 SITEND (reference sequence). CDR3 loop: CASSKAGLNTGQLYF. Partial CDR3 DNA: TGTGCCAGCAGTAAGGCTGGCCTAAACACCGGG.

As concerns this clone: Gene names refer to mouse genes. Read coverage stops 4 residues before the CDR3 terminus; the germline J gene supplies the remainder. The V gene is TRBV31, the J gene TRBJ2-3; 9 positions match TRBD2. The CDR3 has 15 residues. V lost 3 bases to trimming and J lost 0 bases; unmatched junction nucleotides: 4. Germline lookup yields CDR1 GKSSPN and CDR2 SITVG. The CDR3 bases that were read are TGTGCCTGGAGCGCGGGACTGGGTAGTGCAGAA. This gives the protein CAWSAGLGSAE. The CDR3 as a whole reads CAWSAGLGSAETLYF.

Note on this clone: The gene names given are mouse names. Read sequence stops 4 residues before the CDR3 end, and the germline J gene provides the missing end. This chain links TRBV13-2 with TRBJ2-5; possible D gene TRBD1, 6 bases. The CDR3 runs to 13 residues. Germline loops: CDR1 NNHNN, CDR2 SYGAGS (reference sequence). CDR3 sequence reads: CASGGDTRDTQYF. The covered CDR3 bases are TGTGCCAGCGGGGGGGACACTCGCGAC.

In this sample, this clone turned up a few times. Mouse gene names and germline throughout. The read ends 4 residues early relative to the CDR3; the germline J gene fills the gap. The J gene is TRBJ2-7, the V gene TRBV13-3; 10 bases are shared with TRBD2. The CDR3 loop spans 13 amino acids. Germline V gene sequence: CDR1 NNHDY, CDR2 SYVADS. The part of the CDR3 DNA that was read is TGTGCCAGCAAGGGACTGGGGCGTTAT. This codes for CASKGLGRY. The full CDR3 protein is CASKGLGRYEQYF.

This clone was counted only a few times. Each gene name is a mouse one. The CDR3 goes on 4 residues after the read ends, and that part is filled in from the germline J gene. Additional DNA sequences in this sample encode the identical CDR3. This sequence joins TRBV13-1 and TRBJ2-3; D may be TRBD2 (5 bases). V shed 3 bases and J shed 0 bases, with 11 bases lying between them. This CDR3 is built from 15 residues. The germline V gene encodes CDR1 NSHNY and CDR2 SYGAGN. The sequenced part of the CDR3 DNA is TGTGCCAGCAGTGGAGTGGGGTCTAGTGCAGAA. It is translated as CASSGVGSSAE. From start to end, the CDR3 is CASSGVGSSAETLYF.

In its sample, this clone was seen a few times. Gene names denote mouse genes. The read comes to an end 4 residues before the CDR3 does, leaving the germline J gene to fill in the end. This CDR3 is also generated by other DNA sequences in the sample. The gene calls are TRBV13-1 and TRBJ1-2; 7 bases match TRBD1. V shed 3 bases, J shed 2 bases, and the junction held 4 bases outside the gene matches. The CDR3 length is 14 residues. Per germline, CDR1 NSHNY and CDR2 SYGAGN. CDR3 bases read: TGTGCCAGCAGTGGAGGGGGCGGGAACTCC. This translates into CASSGGGGNS. In full, the CDR3 reads CASSGGGGNSDYTF.

As for this clone: Any gene name here is a mouse gene name. The CDR3 is cut off 4 residues early in the read; its end comes from the germline J gene. The same CDR3 is also encoded by other DNA sequences in this sample. The chain couples TRBV5 to TRBJ2-2; D is possibly TRBD1 (7 bases). The CDR3 totals 15 residues. The germline V and J ends were trimmed by 0 bases and 3 bases, with 8 bases remaining between them. The germline gives CDR1 LGHNA, CDR2 YNLKQL (reference sequence). Partial CDR3 DNA: TGTGCCAGCAGCCAAGACAGGGGGGACACCGGG. It codes for CASSQDRGDTG. The whole CDR3 protein is CASSQDRGDTGQLYF.

This clone was detected only a few times. Gene names refer to mouse genes. The CDR3 here is CASSDSGGNTLYF. CDR3 bases read: TGTGCCAGCAGTGACTCTGGGGGGAAC. The V call is TRBV13-1, the J call TRBJ2-4, with TRBD2 identical over 8 bases. The CDR3 extends 4 residues past the end of the read, so its final part is completed from the germline J gene. The CDR3 covers 13 residues. Germline assignment: CDR1 NSHNY and CDR2 SYGAGN.

Regarding this clone: All gene names here are mouse names. The read ends 4 residues before the CDR3 terminus; that terminus is restored from the germline J gene. At the DNA level, this CDR3 is encoded by other sequences in the same sample as well. The J gene is TRBJ2-7, the V gene TRBV13-1; D is possibly TRBD1 (6 bases). This CDR3 has 13 amino acids. CDR1 is NSHNY, CDR2 SYGAGN, per germline. CDR3 bases read: TGTGCCAGCAGTGATGCCAGGGGAAAT. Encoded protein: CASSDARGN. From start to end, the CDR3 is CASSDARGNEQYF.

As for this clone: Gene names denote mouse genes. The read falls 4 residues short of the CDR3 end, and the missing part is taken from the germline J gene. The chain uses TRBV19 and TRBJ2-2; TRBD2 matches at 7 bases. Germline values: CDR1 FNHDT, CDR2 SITEND (reference sequence). This CDR3 has 14 residues. Incomplete CDR3 DNA: TGTGCCAGCAGTATACACTGGGGCCTCGGG. Encoded protein: CASSIHWGLG. The whole CDR3 sequence reads CASSIHWGLGQLYF.

This clone was seen more than once but under ten times. Gene names refer to mouse genes. The read finishes 4 residues shy of the CDR3 end, and the germline J gene is used to complete it. This sample also contains other DNA sequences that code for the same CDR3. V is TRBV1 and J is TRBJ2-7; TRBD1 might be the D (6 bases). The germline V gene has CDR1 NSQYPW and CDR2 LRSPGD (reference sequence). The CDR3 sequence is 12 residues long. The CDR3 here is CTCSAGQYEQYF. CDR3 DNA, as far as it was read: TGCACCTGCAGTGCGGGACAATAT.

Details on this clone: Here the gene names and germline are mouse. The CDR3 end is not reached by the read, which stops 3 residues before it; the germline J gene fills it in. The V gene is TRBV13-3, the J gene TRBJ1-6; 7 bases align to TRBD1. TRBJ1-6 is marked as an open reading frame, function uncertain. The CDR3 spans 12 residues. CDR1 NNHDY and CDR2 SYVADS come from the germline V gene. The CDR3 bases that were read are TGTGCCAGCAGTCTTTACAGGGGGCCC. Protein product: CASSLYRGP. Given in full, the CDR3 is CASSLYRGPLYF.